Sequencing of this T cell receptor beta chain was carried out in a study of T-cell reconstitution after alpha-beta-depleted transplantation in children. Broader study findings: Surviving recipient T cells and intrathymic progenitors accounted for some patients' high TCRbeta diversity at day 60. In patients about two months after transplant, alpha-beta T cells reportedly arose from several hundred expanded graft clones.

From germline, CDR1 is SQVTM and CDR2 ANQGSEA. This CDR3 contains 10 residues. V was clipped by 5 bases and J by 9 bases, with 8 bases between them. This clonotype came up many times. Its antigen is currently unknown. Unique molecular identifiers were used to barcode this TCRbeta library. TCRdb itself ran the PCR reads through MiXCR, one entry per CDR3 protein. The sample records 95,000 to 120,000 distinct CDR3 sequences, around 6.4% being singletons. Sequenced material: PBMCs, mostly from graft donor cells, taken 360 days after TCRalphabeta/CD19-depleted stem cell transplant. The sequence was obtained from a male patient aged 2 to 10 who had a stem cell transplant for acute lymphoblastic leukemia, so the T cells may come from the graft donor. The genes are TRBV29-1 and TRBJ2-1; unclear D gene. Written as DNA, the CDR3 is TGCAGCGTTTTTCGGCCTGAGCAGTTCTTC. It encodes CSVFRPEQFF.